These 25 T cell receptor beta chains came from one sample sequenced in a study of cytomegalovirus exposure and HLA in healthy donors. It was with 60 Vbeta and 13 Jbeta primers that the PCR ran. Measured with immunoSEQ multiplex PCR; TCRdb has only the in-frame clones, and not every one. The table records around 100,000 clones, 67% of them present only once. Sequences were obtained from PBMCs. These receptors all come from a man younger than 35 in good health and CMV-seropositive.

The chain is built from TRBV29-1 and TRBJ1-1; D remains ambiguous. Per germline, CDR1 SQVTM and CDR2 ANQGSEA. V gave up 2 bases and J gave up 0 bases, with 4 bases separating them. This CDR3 is built from 12 residues. The CDR3: CSVEYMNTEAFF. CDR3 nucleotide sequence: TGCAGCGTTGAATACATGAACACTGAAGCTTTCTTT.

The chain links TRBV6-6 to TRBJ2-5, with D maybe TRBD1 (5 bases). The CDR3 is made up of 12 amino acids. V shed 5 bases and J shed 5 bases, with 9 bases lying between them. Germline CDR1 reads MNHNY; CDR2 reads SVGAGI (reference sequence). CDR3 in amino acids: CASSAGLETQYF. The CDR3 region has the DNA TGTGCCAGCAGTGCAGGGTTGGAGACCCAGTACTTC.

The rearrangement uses TRBV2 and TRBJ2-5, with unresolved D. CDR3 length: 12 amino acids. Trimming removed 8 bases at V and 1 base at J, with 8 bases between. Germline V gene sequence: CDR1 SNHLY, CDR2 FYNNEI. This CDR3 reads CASEAAQETQYF. The DNA for the CDR3 is TGTGCCAGCGAGGCGGCCCAAGAGACCCAGTACTTC.

A few counts support this clone. The chain links TRBV25-1 to TRBJ1-3; D is uncertain. Germline CDR1 MGHDK, CDR2 SYGVNS. The ends were cut back, 2 bases at V and 0 bases at J, with 11 bases in the middle. This CDR3 contains 16 residues. In nucleotides, the CDR3 is TGTGCCAGCAGTGAAGGTGGAGGGCCCTCTGGAAACACCATATATTTT. Amino acids: CASSEGGGPSGNTIYF.

The chain is built from TRBV6-1 and TRBJ2-2; 7 bases map to TRBD1. The CDR3 spans 15 residues. The germline gives CDR1 MNHNS, CDR2 SASEGT. Losses at the gene ends were 8 bases for V and 2 bases for J; bases not matched to a gene: 8. CDR3 residues: CASATGTANTGELFF. The DNA of the CDR3 is TGTGCCAGCGCTACCGGGACAGCAAACACCGGGGAGCTGTTTTTT.

The V and J genes are TRBV11-2 and TRBJ1-6; D is undetermined. The CDR3 has 16 residues. Germline V lookup: CDR1 SGHAT, CDR2 FQNNGV. Trimming removed 3 bases at V and 0 bases at J, with 9 bases between. CDR3 residues: CASSLGTSSYNSPLHF. The CDR3 bases are TGTGCCAGCAGCTTGGGCACGAGCTCCTATAATTCACCCCTCCACTTT.

The chain combines TRBV7-9 with TRBJ2-2, with 9 bases fitting TRBD1. This CDR3 spans 17 amino acids. Germline CDR1 SEHNR, CDR2 FQNEAQ (reference sequence). Losses at the gene ends were 1 base for V and 1 base for J; bases not matched to a gene: 4. The CDR3 loop is CASSLGRTGVNTGELFF. In nucleotides, the CDR3 is TGTGCCAGCAGCTTAGGTCGGACAGGGGTGAACACCGGGGAGCTGTTTTTT. Full variable domain (rest looked up from reference TRBV7-9 and TRBJ2-2): DTGVSQNPRHKITKRGQNVTFRCDPISEHNRLYWYRQTLGQGPEFLTYFQNEAQLEKSRLLSDRFSAERPKGSFSTLEIQRTEQGDSAMYLCASSLGRTGVNTGELFFGEGSRLTVL.

This chain links TRBV7-9 with TRBJ1-1; 12 bases are shared with TRBD1. Germline CDR1 SEHNR, CDR2 FQNEAQ (reference sequence). The V gene end was trimmed by 2 bases and the J gene end by 7 bases; junction bases not matched to a gene: 11. CDR3 length: 17 amino acids. The CDR3 loop reads CASSLWLRDRGHNEAFF. The CDR3 DNA is TGTGCCAGCAGCTTATGGCTCCGGGACAGGGGGCATAATGAAGCTTTCTTT.

This clone was seen a handful of times. The chain couples TRBV5-1 to TRBJ1-2, with D perhaps TRBD1 (6 bases). V dropped 7 bases and J dropped 0 bases, with 16 bases sitting between them. The CDR3 is 15 amino acids. Per the germline V gene, CDR1 is SGHRS and CDR2 is YFSETQ. CDR3 protein: CASHNGGGTNYGYTF. CDR3 sequence (DNA): TGCGCCAGCCACAACGGCGGGGGCACTAACTATGGCTACACCTTC.

The J gene is TRBJ2-2, the V gene TRBV10-2; TRBD2 is a possible D gene (6 bases). This CDR3 contains 13 residues. Germline V gene sequence: CDR1 WSHSY, CDR2 SAAADI. V was clipped by 7 bases and J by 1 base, with 7 bases between them. The CDR3 here is CASTGGNTGELFF. CDR3 in DNA: TGCGCCAGCACCGGGGGGAACACCGGGGAGCTGTTTTTT.

The chain links TRBV7-2 to TRBJ2-7; D unresolved. Germline values: CDR1 SGHTA, CDR2 FQGNSA. CDR3 length: 14 amino acids. V lost 1 base and J 4 bases, leaving 11 bases between the germline ends. CDR3 in DNA: TGTGCCAGCAGCTTAGGGGCAGCCAGGTACGAGCAGTACTTC. It is translated as CASSLGAARYEQYF.

This CDR3 reads CASSLRVNYEQYF. For the CDR3, the DNA is TGCGCCAGCAGCTTGCGAGTAAACTACGAGCAGTACTTC. The V gene is TRBV5-1, the J gene TRBJ2-7, with unresolved D. Germline V gene data show CDR1 as SGHRS and CDR2 as YFSETQ. The CDR3 is made up of 13 amino acids. Between the trimmed V and J ends, which lost 1 base and 3 bases, there was a span of 8 bases. Together with reference TRBV5-1 and TRBJ2-7, the CDR3 gives the full variable domain: KAGVTQTPRYLIKTRGQQVTLSCSPISGHRSVSWYQQTPGQGLQFLFEYFSETQRNKGNFPGRFSGRQFSNSRSEMNVSTLELGDSALYLCASSLRVNYEQYFGPGTRLTVT.

The chain combines TRBV7-9 with TRBJ2-3, with 9 nucleotides matching TRBD2. Per the germline V gene, CDR1 is SEHNR and CDR2 is FQNEAQ (reference sequence). V shed 4 bases and J 2 bases; nucleotides not matched to a gene: 16. This CDR3 is 19 amino acids long. CDR3 protein: CASSSSEGLAGLYTDTQYF. The DNA for the CDR3 is TGTGCCAGCAGCTCCTCCGAGGGGCTAGCGGGGCTCTACACAGATACGCAGTATTTT.

The gene calls are TRBV6-1 and TRBJ1-1; D is unresolved. Germline assignment: CDR1 MNHNS and CDR2 SASEGT. The CDR3 runs to 11 residues. CDR3 sequence: CSSGGNTEAFF. The CDR3 DNA reads TGTTCCTCAGGTGGGAACACTGAAGCTTTCTTT.

V is TRBV10-1 and J is TRBJ2-2; tentatively, D is TRBD1 (6 bases). The V end lost 7 bases, the J end lost 6 bases, and 21 bases lay between the germline ends. The germline V gene encodes CDR1 WNHNN and CDR2 SYGVQD (reference sequence). CDR3 length equals 16 residues. CDR3 loop: CASTLIQGGVSGELFF. The CDR3 DNA reads as TGCGCCAGCACTCTCATACAGGGTGGGGTCTCCGGGGAGCTGTTTTTT.

This sequence joins TRBV28 and TRBJ1-2; tentative D call: TRBD1 (5 bases). Per the germline V gene, CDR1 is MDHEN and CDR2 is SYDVKM. CDR3 size: 13 residues. Trimming stripped 8 bases from V and 2 bases from J, with 12 bases between. CDR3 sequence reads: CASRQQPNYGYTF. CDR3 coding DNA: TGTGCCAGCCGACAGCAACCAAACTATGGCTACACCTTC.

The chain links TRBV10-3 to TRBJ2-1, with a weak D call TRBD2 (5 bases). The CDR3 has 15 amino acids. CDR1 and CDR2 from the germline V gene are ENHRY and SYGVKD. The V end lost 6 bases, the J end lost 6 bases, and 18 bases lay between the germline ends. CDR3 sequence (DNA): TGTGCCATCAGGGCGGGCTACCTTCAGAGCAATGAGCAGTTCTTC. Translation gives CAIRAGYLQSNEQFF.

The table lists this clone with a few counts. This chain links TRBV7-6 with TRBJ2-1, with TRBD2 identical over 10 bases. This CDR3 region has 18 residues. With V trimmed by 4 bases and J by 5 bases, 14 bases remained unmatched. Germline V lookup: CDR1 SGHVS, CDR2 FNYEAQ. CDR3 bases: TGTGCCAGCAGCTCGGAGCGGGGGGGCCTCCTAGCGGACAATGAGCAGTTCTTC. Protein product: CASSSERGGLLADNEQFF.

V gene TRBV6-5 combines with J gene TRBJ1-5; D gene ambiguous. V lost 6 bases and J lost 1, with 10 bases in between. The CDR3 contains 14 residues. Germline V lookup: CDR1 MNHEY, CDR2 SVGAGI. CDR3 in amino acids: CASSPLGSNQPQHF. The CDR3 coding sequence is TGTGCCAGCAGCCCCCTAGGAAGCAATCAGCCCCAGCATTTT.

This chain connects TRBV6-1 to TRBJ2-1, with D tentatively TRBD1 (6 bases). In germline, CDR1 is MNHNS, CDR2 SASEGT. The CDR3 is made up of 15 amino acids. V was cut by 5 bases and J by 4 bases, with 15 bases left in between. The CDR3: CASSFDRNHYNEQFF. The CDR3 region has the DNA TGTGCCAGCAGTTTCGACAGGAACCATTACAATGAGCAGTTCTTC.

J is TRBJ2-1 and V is TRBV28; 10 bases align to TRBD1. The junction had 8 bases not matched to a gene; V was cut back by 8 bases and J by 7 bases. Per the germline V gene, CDR1 is MDHEN and CDR2 is SYDVKM. The CDR3 loop spans 14 amino acids. Here the CDR3 DNA reads TGTGCCAGCGGCCCCCCGGGACAGGGGAATGAGCAGTTCTTC. Protein product: CASGPPGQGNEQFF.

This chain links TRBV5-1 with TRBJ2-2; the match to TRBD1 covers 7 bases. This CDR3 contains 17 residues. The V segment lost 1 base and the J segment 1 base; nucleotides outside the gene matches: 7. CDR1 SGHRS and CDR2 YFSETQ come from the germline V gene. CDR3 nucleotide sequence: TGCGCCAGCAGCTTGATGGTCGGGACAGTGAACACCGGGGAGCTGTTTTTT. Its protein is CASSLMVGTVNTGELFF.

V gene TRBV19 combines with J gene TRBJ2-4; D is possibly TRBD1 (6 bases). V was pared by 9 bases and J by 3 bases, with 18 bases between. The CDR3 extends over 15 amino acids. Germline V gene lookup returns CDR1 LNHDA and CDR2 SQIVND (reference sequence). The CDR3 DNA follows: TGTGCCAGCCGACCACAGGGTTTTTACAAAAACATTCAGTACTTC. Translation gives CASRPQGFYKNIQYF.

The chain joins TRBV7-2 to TRBJ1-2, with no clear D. The CDR3 totals 13 residues. V lost 3 bases and J 6 bases, leaving 11 bases between the germline ends. The germline gives CDR1 SGHTA, CDR2 FQGNSA. This CDR3 reads CASSLSRSNGYTF. Written as DNA, the CDR3 is TGTGCCAGCAGCTTGTCCCGGAGCAATGGCTACACCTTC.

This clone has only one observation. The rearrangement joins TRBV7-9 to TRBJ2-7; D remains ambiguous. Germline assignment: CDR1 SEHNR and CDR2 FQNEAQ (reference sequence). V lost 10 bases and J lost 5, with 15 bases in between. The CDR3 is 12 amino acids. CDR3 in DNA: TGTGCCACGTGGGCCACTCGTAACGAGCAGTACTTC. This encodes CATWATRNEQYF.